The 28 T cell receptor beta chains presented below share a single source sample, sequenced in a study of blood T cell repertoires in COVID-19. Sequencing used immunoSEQ multiplex PCR; TCRdb keeps in-frame clones, though not all of them. Here the sample spans approximately 130,000 clones, about 86% being singletons. The sequenced sample was PBMCs or T cells enriched from blood (not recorded which). The receptor source for this set is a woman between 50 and 59 years old who had recovered from COVID-19.

This chain uses TRBV10-3 with TRBJ1-1; possibly TRBD1 for D (6 bases). The CDR3 loop spans 13 amino acids. Germline V gives CDR1 ENHRY, CDR2 SYGVKD. The V gene lost 6 bases and the J gene lost 2 bases, with 10 bases spanning the gap. CDR3 sequence (DNA): TGTGCCATCAGCAGGGGCGATAACACTGAAGCTTTCTTT. This codes for CAISRGDNTEAFF.

This chain links TRBV3-1 (or the pseudogene TRBV3-2) with TRBJ2-7; a weak D match, TRBD2 (6 bases). Germline V gene sequence: CDR1 LGHDT, CDR2 YNNKEL (reference sequence). With 0 bases removed from V and 5 bases from J, the gap between germline ends came to 17 bases. The CDR3 is made up of 16 amino acids. CDR3 sequence reads: CASSQDWRGPSHEQYF. In nucleotides, the CDR3 is TGTGCCAGCAGCCAAGATTGGCGGGGACCATCCCACGAGCAGTACTTC.

The genes are TRBV24-1 and TRBJ2-7, with D perhaps matching TRBD1 (6 bases). CDR1 and CDR2 from the germline V gene are KGHDR and SFDVKD. CDR3 size: 12 residues. Trimming took off 4 bases at V and 7 bases at J, with 10 bases between the two ends. The CDR3 nucleotides are TGTGCCACCAGTGACATTCAGGGGGAGCAGTACTTC. Translating it yields CATSDIQGEQYF.

This chain joins TRBV29-1 and TRBJ2-1, with TRBD1 identical over 10 bases. The CDR3 contains 13 residues. In germline, CDR1 is SQVTM, CDR2 ANQGSEA. V dropped 5 bases and J dropped 7; count of bases not matched to a gene: 5. In DNA, the CDR3 is TGCAGCGTTTCGGGACAGGGGTTGAATGAGCAGTTCTTC. The encoded protein is CSVSGQGLNEQFF.

The gene calls are TRBV30 and TRBJ1-2, with D tentatively TRBD1 (6 bases). CDR3 length: 14 residues. Germline V gene sequence: CDR1 GTSNPN, CDR2 SVGIG (reference sequence). Trimming removed 4 bases at V and 4 bases at J, with 16 bases between. CDR3 protein: CAWKRTERTYGYTF. In DNA form, the CDR3 reads TGTGCCTGGAAGAGGACAGAGAGGACCTATGGCTACACCTTC.

The V and J genes are TRBV15 and TRBJ1-1; no reliable D call. The V and J ends lost 0 bases and 1 base respectively, with 9 bases between them. This CDR3 region has 15 residues. Germline CDR1 reads LNHNV; CDR2 reads YYDKDF (reference sequence). In DNA form, the CDR3 reads TGTGCCACCAGCAGAGATCTTCCAGGGAACACTGAAGCTTTCTTT. This translates into CATSRDLPGNTEAFF.

The chain couples TRBV11-2 to TRBJ1-1; D is ambiguous. Germline V lookup: CDR1 SGHAT, CDR2 FQNNGV. The V end was cut by 6 bases, the J end by 5 bases, with 19 bases between. The CDR3 is 15 residues long. The CDR3 protein is CASSPRREPRTEAFF. CDR3 in DNA: TGTGCCAGCAGTCCAAGGAGGGAGCCCCGGACTGAAGCTTTCTTT.

The chain joins TRBV19 to TRBJ1-5; tentatively, D is TRBD1 (6 bases). The germline V gene has CDR1 LNHDA and CDR2 SQIVND (reference sequence). The CDR3 has 16 amino acids. Trimming cost V 2 bases and J 3 bases, with 14 bases left between them. The CDR3 protein is CASSISTGYNNQPQHF. In DNA, the CDR3 is TGTGCCAGTAGTATAAGCACAGGGTATAACAATCAGCCCCAGCATTTT.

The CDR3 loop reads CAISEGGVGPEGYTF. CDR3 bases: TGTGCCATCAGTGAGGGGGGGGTGGGCCCTGAAGGCTACACCTTC. The gene calls are TRBV10-3 and TRBJ1-2, with D maybe TRBD1 (5 bases). V was pared by 2 bases and J by 8 bases, with 18 bases between. The length of the CDR3 is 15 residues. Germline CDR1 reads ENHRY; CDR2 reads SYGVKD.

This chain connects TRBV18 to TRBJ1-5; no definite D call. The CDR3 covers 15 residues. Germline CDR1 reads KGHSH; CDR2 reads LQKENI. Trimming pared 2 bases from V and 2 bases from J, leaving 10 bases between. CDR3 region: CASSPDGFGNQPQHF. In nucleotides, the CDR3 is TGTGCCAGCTCACCAGACGGGTTTGGCAATCAGCCCCAGCATTTT. Full variable domain (missing parts from reference TRBV18 and TRBJ1-5): NAGVMQNPRHLVRRRGQEARLRCSPMKGHSHVYWYRQLPEEGLKFMVYLQKENIIDESGMPKERFSAEFPKEGPSILRIQQVVRGDSAAYFCASSPDGFGNQPQHFGDGTRLSIL.

As for this clone: Sequence at one end of the junction differs from germline and may be a read error. The chain links TRBV7-7 to TRBJ2-1; TRBD2 matches 7 bases. Germline CDR1 is SSHAT and CDR2 is FNYEAQ (reference sequence). The CDR3 covers 15 residues. Written as DNA, the CDR3 is TGTGCTAGCAGCTTGGGGCTAGCGGACTACAATGAGCAGTTCTTC. Encoded protein: CASSLGLADYNEQFF.

The chain recombines TRBV29-1 with TRBJ2-3, with 10 bases identical to TRBD2. The V gene end was trimmed by 3 bases and the J gene end by 2 bases; junction bases not matched to a gene: 5. The CDR3 runs to 15 residues. The germline V gene encodes CDR1 SQVTM and CDR2 ANQGSEA. The chain's CDR3 is CSVDSGGLTTDTQYF. DNA of the CDR3: TGCAGCGTTGATAGCGGGGGGCTAACCACAGATACGCAGTATTTT.

V and J are TRBV10-3 and TRBJ2-2; D may be TRBD1 (5 bases). Germline V gives CDR1 ENHRY, CDR2 SYGVKD. Trimming removed 2 bases at V and 1 base at J, with 11 bases between. The CDR3 is made up of 16 amino acids. CDR3 protein: CAISEGAGKNTGELFF. The CDR3 nucleotides are TGTGCCATCAGTGAGGGGGCAGGGAAGAACACCGGGGAGCTGTTTTTT.

V gene TRBV11-2 combines with J gene TRBJ2-5; TRBD2 matches 16 bases. The length of the CDR3 is 18 residues. The germline V gene has CDR1 SGHAT and CDR2 FQNNGV. With V trimmed by 5 bases and J by 5 bases, 11 bases remained unmatched. The CDR3 region has the DNA TGTGCCAGCAGCCCCGGGACTAGCGGGGGGGTACCTCGGGAGACCCAGTACTTC. Amino acids: CASSPGTSGGVPRETQYF.

CDR3 protein: CASSQTTGMSGELFF. The DNA of the CDR3 is TGTGCCAGCAGCCAGACGACAGGGATGTCCGGGGAGCTGTTTTTT. This chain uses TRBV7-8 with TRBJ2-2, with 7 nucleotides matching TRBD1. V lost 5 bases, J lost 6 bases, and 9 bases stayed unmatched. This CDR3 is built from 15 residues. Germline CDR1 and CDR2: SGHVS and FQNEAQ.

V and J are TRBV6-5 and TRBJ2-7, with a possible D match to TRBD1 (5 bases). The germline V gene encodes CDR1 MNHEY and CDR2 SVGAGI. V shed 0 bases and J shed 2 bases, with 8 bases lying between them. The CDR3 consists of 14 residues. The CDR3 nucleotides read TGTGCCAGCAGTTACTCGGCAGGGCCCTACGAGCAGTACTTC. Translation: CASSYSAGPYEQYF.

The chain is built from TRBV27 and TRBJ2-1, with 10 positions matching TRBD1. The length of the CDR3 is 16 residues. The V gene's germline CDR1 is MNHEY and CDR2 SMNVEV (reference sequence). Trimming took 6 bases from V and 2 from J; bases not matched to a gene: 7. CDR3 residues: CASSPPGTGAYNEQFF. The CDR3 DNA reads TGTGCCAGCAGCCCACCCGGGACAGGGGCCTACAATGAGCAGTTCTTC.

V usage is TRBV3-1 (or the pseudogene TRBV3-2) and J usage is TRBJ1-5; 7 bases are shared with TRBD1. The CDR3 runs 16 residues. The trim removed 0 bases at V and 7 bases at J, leaving 9 bases unmatched. Germline loops: CDR1 LGHDT, CDR2 YNNKEL (reference sequence). The CDR3 loop reads CASSQDGRGLRQPQHF. In nucleotides, the CDR3 is TGTGCCAGCAGCCAAGATGGCAGGGGGTTACGGCAGCCCCAGCATTTT.

In this sample, this clone turned up once. The J gene is TRBJ2-1, the V gene TRBV6-4; D may be TRBD2 (6 bases). Germline V gives CDR1 MRHNA, CDR2 SNTAGT. The CDR3 sequence is 15 residues long. Trimming left V 7 bases short and J 7 bases short, with 20 bases between. The CDR3: CASTTEAGTGNEQFF. The CDR3 nucleotides read TGTGCCAGCACTACCGAGGCGGGGACCGGTAATGAGCAGTTCTTC.

The chain recombines TRBV19 with TRBJ2-7; possible D gene TRBD1, 6 bases. Germline CDR1 is LNHDA and CDR2 is SQIVND (reference sequence). This CDR3 spans 15 amino acids. V shed 6 bases and J shed 3 bases, with 18 bases lying between them. CDR3 region: CASSPTGQPIYEQYF. Written as DNA, the CDR3 is TGTGCCAGTAGCCCTACGGGACAACCGATCTACGAGCAGTACTTC.

CDR3 loop: CASSLASGGLQETQYF. The CDR3 DNA reads TGTGCCAGCAGCTTAGCTAGCGGGGGCCTCCAAGAGACCCAGTACTTC. This rearrangement joins TRBV11-3 to TRBJ2-5, with 10 bases matching TRBD2. The germline V gene has CDR1 SGHNT and CDR2 YENEEA. The CDR3 totals 16 residues. V lost 1 base and J lost 1; bases outside the gene matches: 3.

This sequence joins TRBV4-1 and TRBJ1-5; possible D gene TRBD1, 6 bases. Per the germline V gene, CDR1 is MGHRA and CDR2 is YSYEKL. The CDR3 is 16 amino acids. V lost 3 bases, J lost 3 bases, and 15 bases lay in between. This chain's CDR3 is CASSHNVDRYNQPQHF. The CDR3 DNA sequence: TGCGCCAGCAGCCACAACGTGGACAGATACAATCAGCCCCAGCATTTT.

V and J are TRBV19 and TRBJ2-5; the D gene is possibly TRBD2 (5 bases). The CDR3 has 15 residues. The V and J ends lost 4 bases and 1 base respectively, with 13 bases between them. Germline V gene sequence: CDR1 LNHDA, CDR2 SQIVND (reference sequence). CDR3 in DNA: TGTGCCAGTAGTAGCTGGGGAGCTGGCCAAGAGACCCAGTACTTC. Its protein is CASSSWGAGQETQYF.

V and J are TRBV19 and TRBJ2-2, with a possible D match to TRBD2 (5 bases). This CDR3 contains 14 residues. V lost 8 bases to trimming and J lost 3 bases, with 13 bases between them. Per germline, CDR1 LNHDA and CDR2 SQIVND (reference sequence). CDR3 region: CASGPGGHTGELFF. The CDR3 nucleotides read TGTGCCAGTGGACCCGGAGGTCACACCGGGGAGCTGTTTTTT.

This chain links TRBV24-1 with TRBJ2-1; 7 nucleotides agree with TRBD1. The V gene end was trimmed by 4 bases and the J gene end by 4 bases; junction bases not matched to a gene: 6. The CDR3 spans 15 residues. Germline-derived CDR1 and CDR2 are KGHDR and SFDVKD. Here the CDR3 reads CATSDRTGVYNEQFF. As DNA, the CDR3 is TGTGCCACCAGTGACAGGACAGGAGTTTACAATGAGCAGTTCTTC.

The CDR3 nucleotides are TGTGCCAGCAGCTTATCTACTAGCGGCTACAATGAGCAGTTCTTC. This codes for CASSLSTSGYNEQFF. This sequence joins TRBV7-2 and TRBJ2-1, with 8 bases matching TRBD2. Unmatched junction bases numbered 3, after V lost 2 bases and J lost 3 bases. The CDR3 extends over 15 amino acids. Germline lookup yields CDR1 SGHTA and CDR2 FQGNSA. The full variable domain, with the rest looked up from reference TRBV7-2 and TRBJ2-1, is GAGVSQSPSNKVTEKGKDVELRCDPISGHTALYWYRQSLGQGLEFLIYFQGNSAPDKSGLPSDRFSAERTGGSVSTLTIQRTQQEDSAVYLCASSLSTSGYNEQFFGPGTRLTVL.

This rearrangement joins TRBV29-1 to TRBJ2-1, with 11 bases identical to TRBD2. Losses at the gene ends were 6 bases for V and 2 bases for J; bases not matched to a gene: 0. Germline values: CDR1 SQVTM, CDR2 ANQGSEA. This CDR3 comprises 13 residues. The CDR3 DNA follows: TGCAGCGTACTAGCGGGGGCCTACAATGAGCAGTTCTTC. Its protein is CSVLAGAYNEQFF.

The V call is TRBV5-4, the J call TRBJ2-7, with 11 positions matching TRBD2. The junction had 6 bases not matched to a gene; V was cut back by 3 bases and J by 7 bases. CDR3 length: 14 amino acids. Germline V CDR1 and CDR2: SGHNT, YYREEE (reference sequence). CDR3 sequence: CASSWGLADVEQYF. The CDR3 nucleotides are TGTGCCAGCAGCTGGGGACTAGCGGACGTGGAGCAGTACTTC.